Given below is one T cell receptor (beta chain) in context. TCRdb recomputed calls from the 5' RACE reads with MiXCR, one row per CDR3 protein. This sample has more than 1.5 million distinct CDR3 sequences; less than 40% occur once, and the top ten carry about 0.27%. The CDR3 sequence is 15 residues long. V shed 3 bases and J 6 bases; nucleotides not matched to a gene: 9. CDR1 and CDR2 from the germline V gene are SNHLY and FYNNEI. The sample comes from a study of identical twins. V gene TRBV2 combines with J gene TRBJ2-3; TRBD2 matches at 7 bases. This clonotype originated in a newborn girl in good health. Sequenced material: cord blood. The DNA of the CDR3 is TGTGCCAGCAGTGATTCAGCGGGGCTGGGGGATACGCAGTATTTT. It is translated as CASSDSAGLGDTQYF.